This T cell receptor (beta chain) was profiled in a study of shared clonotypes between healthy human individuals. In the study overall: A few men and a couple of women, aged 18 to 49, were donors.

Data came from immunoSEQ multiplex PCR; TCRdb stores just in-frame clones and leaves some out. The sample yields more than 150,000 clones, roughly 91% seen once. This CDR3 is 16 amino acids long. The V and J ends lost 0 bases and 6 bases respectively, with 14 bases between them. Germline loops: CDR1 MDHEN, CDR2 SYDVKM. Findings of the study overall: Even with large depth, rarefaction showed that sorted-subset sequencing was incomplete. Deeper or shallower sequencing was expected to change how clonotypes are shared among donors.

With respect to this clone: Antigen specificity is unknown.

The receptor comes from a woman in her twenties or thirties in good health. Sequenced sample: naive CD4+ T cells sorted from blood. Subset described: CD45RA+ positively selected. The chain joins TRBV28 to TRBJ2-2, with D possibly TRBD2 on 6 matching bases. DNA for the CDR3: TGTGCCAGCAGTTTATGGGGAGGCGGTGACGCCGGGGAGCTGTTTTTT. Translating it yields CASSLWGGGDAGELFF. The full variable domain, with the rest looked up from reference TRBV28 and TRBJ2-2, is DVKVTQSSRYLVKRTGEKVFLECVQDMDHENMFWYRQDPGLGLRLIYFSYDVKMKEKGDIPEGYSVSREKKERFSLILESASTNQTSMYLCASSLWGGGDAGELFFGEGSRLTVL.